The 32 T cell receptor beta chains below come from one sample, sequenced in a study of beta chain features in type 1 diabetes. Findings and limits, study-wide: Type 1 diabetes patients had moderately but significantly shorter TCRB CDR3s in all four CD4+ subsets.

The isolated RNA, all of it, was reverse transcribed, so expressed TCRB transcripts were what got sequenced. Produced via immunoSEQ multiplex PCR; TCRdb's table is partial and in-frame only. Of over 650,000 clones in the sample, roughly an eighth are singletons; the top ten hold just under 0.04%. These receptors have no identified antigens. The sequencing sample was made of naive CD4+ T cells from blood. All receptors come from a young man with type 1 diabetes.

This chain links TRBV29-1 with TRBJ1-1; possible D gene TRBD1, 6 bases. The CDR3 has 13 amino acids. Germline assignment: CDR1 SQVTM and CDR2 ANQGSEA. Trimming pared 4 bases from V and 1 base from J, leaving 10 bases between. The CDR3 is CSVGTDPNTEAFF. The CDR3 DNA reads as TGCAGCGTTGGGACAGACCCGAACACTGAAGCTTTCTTT.

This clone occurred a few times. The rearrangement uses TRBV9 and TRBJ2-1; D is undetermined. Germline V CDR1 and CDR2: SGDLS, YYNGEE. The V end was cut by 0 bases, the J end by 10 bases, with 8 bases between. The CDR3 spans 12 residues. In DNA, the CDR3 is TGTGCCAGCAGCGTAGAGAAAACAGAGCAGTTCTTC. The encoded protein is CASSVEKTEQFF.

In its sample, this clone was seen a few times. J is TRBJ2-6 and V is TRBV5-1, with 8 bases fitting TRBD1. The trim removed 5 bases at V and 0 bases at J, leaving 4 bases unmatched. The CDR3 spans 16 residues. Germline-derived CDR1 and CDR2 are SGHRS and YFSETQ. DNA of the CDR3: TGCGCCAGCAGGGGGACAGGCCTCTCTGGGGCCAACGTCCTGACTTTC. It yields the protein CASRGTGLSGANVLTF.

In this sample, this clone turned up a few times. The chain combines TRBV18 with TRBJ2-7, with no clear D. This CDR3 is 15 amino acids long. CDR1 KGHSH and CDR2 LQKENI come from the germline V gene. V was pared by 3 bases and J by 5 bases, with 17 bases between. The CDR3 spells CASSPGTPRPHEQYF. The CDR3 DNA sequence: TGTGCCAGCTCACCCGGCACTCCGCGCCCCCACGAGCAGTACTTC.

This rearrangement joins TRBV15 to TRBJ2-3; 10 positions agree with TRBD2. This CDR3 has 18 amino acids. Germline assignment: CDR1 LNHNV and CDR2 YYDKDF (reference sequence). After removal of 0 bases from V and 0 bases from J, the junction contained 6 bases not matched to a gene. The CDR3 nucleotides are TGTGCCACCAGCAGAGACTTAGCGGGGGGATATAGCACAGATACGCAGTATTTT. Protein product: CATSRDLAGGYSTDTQYF. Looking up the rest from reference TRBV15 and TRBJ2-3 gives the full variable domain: DAMVIQNPRYQVTQFGKPVTLSCSQTLNHNVMYWYQQKSSQAPKLLFHYYDKDFNNEADTPDNFQSRRPNTSFCFLDIRSPGLGDTAMYLCATSRDLAGGYSTDTQYFGPGTRLTVL.

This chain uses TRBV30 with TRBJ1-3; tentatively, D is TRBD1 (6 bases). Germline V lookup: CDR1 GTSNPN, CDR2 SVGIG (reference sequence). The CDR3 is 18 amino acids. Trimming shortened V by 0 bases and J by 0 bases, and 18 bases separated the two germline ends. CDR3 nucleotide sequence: TGTGCCTGGAGTGTCCCTGTCAGGGGACGAATCTCTGGAAACACCATATATTTT. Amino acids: CAWSVPVRGRISGNTIYF.

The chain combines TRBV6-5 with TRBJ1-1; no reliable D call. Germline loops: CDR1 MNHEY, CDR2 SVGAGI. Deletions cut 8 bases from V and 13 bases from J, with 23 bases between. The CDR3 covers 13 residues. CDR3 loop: CASSLTTDQVGFF. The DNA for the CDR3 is TGTGCCAGCTCCCTAACGACCGACCAAGTGGGTTTCTTT.

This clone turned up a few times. CDR3 sequence reads: CASSSTGGRTDTQYF. As DNA, the CDR3 is TGTGCCAGCAGCTCCACAGGGGGCCGCACAGATACGCAGTATTTT. The J gene is TRBJ2-3, the V gene TRBV9; 9 bases are shared with TRBD1. The CDR3 spans 15 residues. With V trimmed by 4 bases and J by 1 base, 4 bases remained unmatched. Germline CDR1 reads SGDLS; CDR2 reads YYNGEE.

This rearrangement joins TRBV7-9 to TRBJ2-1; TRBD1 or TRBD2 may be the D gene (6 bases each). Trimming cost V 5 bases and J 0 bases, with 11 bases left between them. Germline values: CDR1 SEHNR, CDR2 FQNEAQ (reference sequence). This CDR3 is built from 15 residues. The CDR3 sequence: CASSLKGGSYNEQFF. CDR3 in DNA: TGTGCCAGCAGCCTAAAGGGGGGCTCCTACAATGAGCAGTTCTTC.

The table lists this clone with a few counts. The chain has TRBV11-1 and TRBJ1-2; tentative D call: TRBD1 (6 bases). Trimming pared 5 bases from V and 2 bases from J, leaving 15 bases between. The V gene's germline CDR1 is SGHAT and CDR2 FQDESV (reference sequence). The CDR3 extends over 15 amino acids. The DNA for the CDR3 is TGTGCCAGCAGCCGCACCGGGACACCGAACTATGGCTACACCTTC. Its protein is CASSRTGTPNYGYTF.

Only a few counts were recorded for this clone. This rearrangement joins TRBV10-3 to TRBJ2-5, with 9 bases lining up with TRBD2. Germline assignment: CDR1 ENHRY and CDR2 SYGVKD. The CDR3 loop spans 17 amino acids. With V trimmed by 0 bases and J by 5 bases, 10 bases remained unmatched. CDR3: CAISESSGLAQRETQYF. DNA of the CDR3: TGTGCCATCAGTGAGTCTTCGGGACTAGCCCAAAGGGAGACCCAGTACTTC.

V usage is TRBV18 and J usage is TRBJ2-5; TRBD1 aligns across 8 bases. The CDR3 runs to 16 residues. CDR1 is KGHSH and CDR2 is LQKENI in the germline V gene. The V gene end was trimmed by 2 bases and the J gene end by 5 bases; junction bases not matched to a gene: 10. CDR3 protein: CASSPTPLGQEETQYF. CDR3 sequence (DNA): TGTGCCAGCTCACCAACGCCCCTGGGACAGGAGGAGACCCAGTACTTC.

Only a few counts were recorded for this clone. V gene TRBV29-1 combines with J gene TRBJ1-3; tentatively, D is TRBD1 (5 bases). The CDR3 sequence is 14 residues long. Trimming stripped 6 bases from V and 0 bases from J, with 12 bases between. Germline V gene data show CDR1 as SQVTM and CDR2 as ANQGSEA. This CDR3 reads CSVQGTSSGNTIYF. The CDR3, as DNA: TGCAGCGTCCAGGGTACGAGCTCTGGAAACACCATATATTTT.

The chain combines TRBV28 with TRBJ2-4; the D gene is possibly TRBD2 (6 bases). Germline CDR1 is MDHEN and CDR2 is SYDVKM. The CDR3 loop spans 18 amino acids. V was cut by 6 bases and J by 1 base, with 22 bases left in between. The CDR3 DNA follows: TGTGCCAGCAGCCCCTCGTCCGTATTCGGGGGTGCCAAAAACATTCAGTACTTC. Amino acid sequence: CASSPSSVFGGAKNIQYF.

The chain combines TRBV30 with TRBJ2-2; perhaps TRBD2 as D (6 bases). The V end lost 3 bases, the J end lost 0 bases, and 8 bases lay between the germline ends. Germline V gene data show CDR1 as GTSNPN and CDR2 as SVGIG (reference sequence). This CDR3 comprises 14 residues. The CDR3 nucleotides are TGTGCCTGGAGGCCGGGAGCGAACACCGGGGAGCTGTTTTTT. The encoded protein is CAWRPGANTGELFF. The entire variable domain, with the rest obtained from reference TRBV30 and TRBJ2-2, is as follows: SQTIHQWPATLVQPVGSPLSLECTVEGTSNPNLYWYRQAAGRGLQLLFYSVGIGQISSEVPQNLSASRPQDRQFILSSKKLLLSDSGFYLCAWRPGANTGELFFGEGSRLTVL.

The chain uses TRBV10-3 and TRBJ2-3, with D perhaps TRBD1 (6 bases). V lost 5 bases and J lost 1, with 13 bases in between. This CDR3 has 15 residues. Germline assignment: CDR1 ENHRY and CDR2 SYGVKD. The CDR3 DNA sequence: TGTGCCATCAGTTTAGGACACAGGGGCACAGATACGCAGTATTTT. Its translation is CAISLGHRGTDTQYF.

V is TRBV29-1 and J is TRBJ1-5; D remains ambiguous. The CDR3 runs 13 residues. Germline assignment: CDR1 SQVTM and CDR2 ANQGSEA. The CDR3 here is CSATGTPNQPQHF. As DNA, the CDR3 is TGCAGTGCGACCGGCACTCCGAATCAGCCCCAGCATTTT.

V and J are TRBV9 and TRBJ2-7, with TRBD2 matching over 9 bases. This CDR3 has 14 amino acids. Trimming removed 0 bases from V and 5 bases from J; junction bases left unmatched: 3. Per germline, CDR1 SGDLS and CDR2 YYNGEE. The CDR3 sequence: CASSVGGLANEQYF. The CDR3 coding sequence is TGTGCCAGCAGCGTAGGGGGACTAGCAAACGAGCAGTACTTC. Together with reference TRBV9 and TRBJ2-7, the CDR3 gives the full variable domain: DSGVTQTPKHLITATGQRVTLRCSPRSGDLSVYWYQQSLDQGLQFLIQYYNGEERAKGNILERFSAQQFPDLHSELNLSSLELGDSALYFCASSVGGLANEQYFGPGTRLTVT.

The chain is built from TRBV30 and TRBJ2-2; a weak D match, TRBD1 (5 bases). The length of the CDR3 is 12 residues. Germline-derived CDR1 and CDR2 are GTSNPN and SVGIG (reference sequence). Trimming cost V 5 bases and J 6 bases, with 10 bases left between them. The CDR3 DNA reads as TGTGCCTGGTCGCAGGGCTCCGGGGAGCTGTTTTTT. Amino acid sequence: CAWSQGSGELFF.

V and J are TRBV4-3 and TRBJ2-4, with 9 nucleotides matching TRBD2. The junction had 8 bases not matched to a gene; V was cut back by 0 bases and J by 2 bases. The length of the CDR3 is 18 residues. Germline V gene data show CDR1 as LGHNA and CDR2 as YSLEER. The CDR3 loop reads CASSQELSGGITKNIQYF. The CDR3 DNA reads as TGCGCCAGCAGCCAAGAACTCAGCGGGGGGATTACCAAAAACATTCAGTACTTC.

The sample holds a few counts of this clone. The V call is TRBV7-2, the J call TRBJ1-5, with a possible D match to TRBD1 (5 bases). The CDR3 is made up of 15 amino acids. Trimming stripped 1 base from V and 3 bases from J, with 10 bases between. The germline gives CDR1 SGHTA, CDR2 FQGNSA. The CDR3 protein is CASSLVGEANQPQHF. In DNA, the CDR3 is TGTGCCAGCAGCTTAGTGGGGGAGGCCAATCAGCCCCAGCATTTT.

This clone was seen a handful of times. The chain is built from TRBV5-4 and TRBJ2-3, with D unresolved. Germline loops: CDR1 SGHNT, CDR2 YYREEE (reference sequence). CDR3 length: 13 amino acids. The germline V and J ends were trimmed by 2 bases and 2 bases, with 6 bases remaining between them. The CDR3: CASSFAATDTQYF. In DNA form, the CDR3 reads TGTGCCAGCAGCTTCGCAGCCACAGATACGCAGTATTTT.

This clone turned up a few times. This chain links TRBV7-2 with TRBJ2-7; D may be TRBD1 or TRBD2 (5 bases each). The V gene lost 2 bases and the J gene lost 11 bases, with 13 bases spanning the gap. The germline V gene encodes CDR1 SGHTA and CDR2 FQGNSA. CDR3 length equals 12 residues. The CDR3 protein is CASSLRQGVEYF. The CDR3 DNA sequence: TGTGCCAGCAGCTTAAGGCAGGGAGTGGAGTACTTC.

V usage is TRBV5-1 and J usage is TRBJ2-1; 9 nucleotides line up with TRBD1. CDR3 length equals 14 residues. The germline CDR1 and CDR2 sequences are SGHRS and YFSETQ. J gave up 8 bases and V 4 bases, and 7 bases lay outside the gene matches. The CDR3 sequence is CASSMDRGRDEQFF. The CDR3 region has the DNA TGCGCCAGCAGCATGGACAGGGGTAGAGATGAGCAGTTCTTC.

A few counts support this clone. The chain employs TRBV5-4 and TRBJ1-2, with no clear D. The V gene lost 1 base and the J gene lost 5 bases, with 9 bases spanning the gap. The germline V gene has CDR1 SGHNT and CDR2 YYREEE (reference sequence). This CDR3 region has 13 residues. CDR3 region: CASSLKGKYGYTF. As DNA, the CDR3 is TGTGCCAGCAGCTTGAAAGGAAAATATGGCTACACCTTC. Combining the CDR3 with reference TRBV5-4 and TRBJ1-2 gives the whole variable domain ETGVTQSPTHLIKTRGQQVTLRCSSQSGHNTVSWYQQALGQGPQFIFQYYREEENGRGNFPPRFSGLQFPNYSSELNVNALELDDSALYLCASSLKGKYGYTFGSGTRLTVV.

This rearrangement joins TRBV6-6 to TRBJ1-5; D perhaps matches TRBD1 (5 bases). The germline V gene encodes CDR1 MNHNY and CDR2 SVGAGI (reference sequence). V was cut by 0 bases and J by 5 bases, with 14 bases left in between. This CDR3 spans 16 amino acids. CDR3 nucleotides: TGTGCCAGCAGTTACTCGTCAGGGCGGAGGGATCAGCCCCAGCATTTT. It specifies CASSYSSGRRDQPQHF.

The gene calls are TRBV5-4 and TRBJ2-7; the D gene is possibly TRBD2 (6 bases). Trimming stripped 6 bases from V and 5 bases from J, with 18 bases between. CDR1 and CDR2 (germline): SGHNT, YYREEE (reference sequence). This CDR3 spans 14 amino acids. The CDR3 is CASKVSGQTNEQYF. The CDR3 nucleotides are TGTGCCAGCAAGGTGAGCGGGCAAACGAACGAGCAGTACTTC.

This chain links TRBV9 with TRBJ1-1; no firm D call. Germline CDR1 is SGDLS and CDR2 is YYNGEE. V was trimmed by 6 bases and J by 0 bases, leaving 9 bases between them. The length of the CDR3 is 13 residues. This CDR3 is CASKRGVNTEAFF. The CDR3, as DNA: TGTGCCAGCAAGCGAGGAGTGAACACTGAAGCTTTCTTT.

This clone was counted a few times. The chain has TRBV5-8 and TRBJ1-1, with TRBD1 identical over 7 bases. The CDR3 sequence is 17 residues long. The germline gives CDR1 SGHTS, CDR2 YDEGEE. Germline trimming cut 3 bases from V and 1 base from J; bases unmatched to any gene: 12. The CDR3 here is CASSSRTGRGPNTEAFF. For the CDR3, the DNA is TGTGCCAGCAGCTCCAGGACAGGCCGAGGGCCGAACACTGAAGCTTTCTTT.

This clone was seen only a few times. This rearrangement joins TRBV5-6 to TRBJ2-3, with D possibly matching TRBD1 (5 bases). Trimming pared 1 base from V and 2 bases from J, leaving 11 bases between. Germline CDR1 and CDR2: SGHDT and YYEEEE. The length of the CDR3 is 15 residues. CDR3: CASSLSLDNTDTQYF. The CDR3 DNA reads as TGTGCCAGCAGCTTGTCTCTGGACAACACAGATACGCAGTATTTT.

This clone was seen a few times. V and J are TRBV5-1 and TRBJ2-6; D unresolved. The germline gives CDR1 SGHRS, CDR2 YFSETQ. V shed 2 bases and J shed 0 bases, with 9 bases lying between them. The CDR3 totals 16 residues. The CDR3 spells CASSFPLVSGANVLTF. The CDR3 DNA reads TGCGCCAGCAGCTTTCCTTTGGTCTCTGGGGCCAACGTCCTGACTTTC.

CDR3 coding DNA: TGTGCCAGCAGTCCCACCCCTGGGAGCGGGGGATCAGGAGATACGCAGTATTTT. This codes for CASSPTPGSGGSGDTQYF. The genes are TRBV28 and TRBJ2-3; 8 nucleotides agree with TRBD2. Germline V CDR1 and CDR2: MDHEN, SYDVKM. CDR3 length equals 18 residues. V was clipped by 5 bases and J by 5 bases; unmatched bases: 18.